Each of the 19 T cell receptor beta chains below was sequenced from the same sample in a study of T-cell reconstitution after alpha-beta-depleted transplantation in children. The library targeted TCRbeta and was prepared with unique molecular identifiers. TCRdb used MiXCR to reprocess the PCR reads, holding one entry per CDR3 protein. The repertoire holds hundreds of thousands of distinct CDR3 sequences, with approximately 12% as singletons. Here the sequenced sample was PBMCs, taken from the stem cell graft. These receptors all stem from a human donor who donated a stem cell graft to a child with Fanconi anemia.

The chain employs TRBV15 and TRBJ2-5; D unclear. Trimming shortened V by 0 bases and J by 6 bases, and 14 bases separated the two germline ends. Germline loops: CDR1 LNHNV, CDR2 YYDKDF (reference sequence). The CDR3 is made up of 15 amino acids. The CDR3 reads CATSRDRQGMQTQYF. CDR3 DNA: TGTGCCACCAGCAGAGATCGCCAAGGGATGCAGACCCAGTACTTC.

This clonotype was picked up a small number of times. The chain recombines TRBV28 with TRBJ2-5; no clear D. Germline loops: CDR1 MDHEN, CDR2 SYDVKM. V was trimmed by 6 bases and J by 1 base, leaving 15 bases between them. This CDR3 contains 15 residues. Here the CDR3 DNA reads TGTGCCAGCAGCCTCGGTCCCGCTTCCCAAGAGACCCAGTACTTC. It codes for CASSLGPASQETQYF.

A few counts support this clonotype. Here the CDR3 reads CASKGNANQPQHF. CDR3 coding DNA: TGTGCCAGCAAAGGGAATGCCAATCAGCCCCAGCATTTT. The rearrangement links TRBV2 to TRBJ1-5; D call uncertain. Germline CDR1 reads SNHLY; CDR2 reads FYNNEI. The CDR3 contains 13 residues. V shed 7 bases and J shed 3 bases, with 10 bases lying between them.

This clonotype was seen a handful of times. The V and J genes are TRBV4-2 and TRBJ1-3; 7 nucleotides align to TRBD1. Germline CDR1 reads LGHNA; CDR2 reads YNFKEQ. The CDR3 covers 16 residues. With V trimmed by 0 bases and J by 1 base, 3 bases remained unmatched. CDR3 in DNA: TGTGCCAGCAGCCAAGAGGAGGGGGCTTCTGGAAACACCATATATTTT. Its protein is CASSQEEGASGNTIYF.

V is TRBV4-3 and J is TRBJ1-4; D is unresolved. There are 16 residues in the CDR3. V gave up 0 bases and J gave up 7 bases, with 15 bases separating them. Germline CDR1 and CDR2: LGHNA and YSLEER. The CDR3 nucleotides are TGCGCCAGCAGCCAAGATTGGAGTGGAGGGTCTGAAAAACTGTTTTTT. Protein sequence: CASSQDWSGGSEKLFF.

This clonotype appeared a few times. The chain uses TRBV6-1 and TRBJ1-2; D not resolved. V lost 10 bases, J lost 0 bases, and 15 bases lay in between. Germline V gene sequence: CDR1 MNHNS, CDR2 SASEGT. The CDR3 covers 14 residues. CDR3 sequence reads: CANTRRRANYGYTF. As DNA, the CDR3 is TGTGCCAACACCCGACGGAGAGCTAACTATGGCTACACCTTC.

This sequence joins TRBV30 and TRBJ2-7; 8 positions agree with TRBD1. Germline V gene data show CDR1 as GTSNPN and CDR2 as SVGIG (reference sequence). With V trimmed by 2 bases and J by 4 bases, 4 bases remained unmatched. The CDR3 totals 13 residues. CDR3 sequence (DNA): TGTGCCTGGAGTACCGGACAGGGTTACGAGCAGTACTTC. It is translated as CAWSTGQGYEQYF.

This clonotype was recorded many times. V is TRBV4-3 and J is TRBJ1-2; D unresolved. Trimming stripped 0 bases from V and 8 bases from J, with 13 bases between. The length of the CDR3 is 14 residues. Looked up from germline, CDR1 is LGHNA and CDR2 is YSLEER. CDR3 protein: CASSQDRGIWGYTF. The CDR3 DNA reads TGCGCCAGCAGCCAAGATAGAGGAATCTGGGGCTACACCTTC.

This clonotype turned up a few times. The V and J genes are TRBV10-3 and TRBJ2-3; 11 bases map to TRBD2. CDR1 and CDR2 (germline): ENHRY, SYGVKD. The CDR3 consists of 17 residues. Losses at the gene ends were 0 bases for V and 2 bases for J; bases not matched to a gene: 4. CDR3 in DNA: TGTGCCATCAGTGAGTCGTTAGCGGGGGGGTACACAGATACGCAGTATTTT. This gives the protein CAISESLAGGYTDTQYF.

Only a few counts were recorded for this clonotype. The CDR3 sequence: CASSRDRGSAFF. The CDR3 bases are TGTGCCAGCAGTCGGGACAGGGGGTCTGCTTTCTTT. V and J are TRBV12-3 or TRBV12-4 and TRBJ1-1, with 11 bases matching TRBD1. This CDR3 is 12 amino acids long. V lost 5 bases to trimming and J lost 11 bases; unmatched junction nucleotides: 4.

This clonotype was detected ten times or more. This chain connects TRBV20-1 to TRBJ2-3; no clear D. Per germline, CDR1 DFQATT and CDR2 SNEGSKA (reference sequence). Trimming left V 7 bases short and J 0 bases short, with 17 bases between. The CDR3 covers 15 residues. The CDR3 protein is CSVQREATSTDTQYF. CDR3 nucleotides: TGCAGTGTCCAGAGAGAGGCTACCAGCACAGATACGCAGTATTTT.

There are a few counts of this clonotype. CDR3: CASSQVMGEQYF. The CDR3 coding sequence is TGTGCCAGCAGCCAAGTAATGGGCGAGCAGTACTTC. The chain combines TRBV3-1 with TRBJ2-7, with no clear D. CDR3 size: 12 residues. V was trimmed by 1 base and J by 6 bases, leaving 7 bases between them. CDR1 and CDR2 from the germline V gene are LGHDT and YNNKEL (reference sequence).

The table lists this clonotype with a few counts. The chain uses TRBV11-2 and TRBJ2-7, with 8 bases identical to TRBD1. Germline values: CDR1 SGHAT, CDR2 FQNNGV. V lost 1 base and J lost 3; bases outside the gene matches: 2. This CDR3 spans 14 amino acids. Here the CDR3 reads CASSLGGQDYEQYF. The DNA of the CDR3 is TGTGCCAGCAGCTTAGGGGGACAGGACTACGAGCAGTACTTC.

This chain uses TRBV11-2 with TRBJ2-7; 13 nucleotides align to TRBD2. The trim removed 5 bases at V and 7 bases at J, leaving 5 bases unmatched. The length of the CDR3 is 14 residues. Germline CDR1 and CDR2: SGHAT and FQNNGV. This CDR3 reads CASSPGTSGVEQYF. The CDR3 region has the DNA TGTGCCAGCAGCCCCGGGACTAGCGGGGTGGAGCAGTACTTC.

This clonotype was counted a single time. The chain recombines TRBV9 with TRBJ2-3; 7 nucleotides align to TRBD2. The germline V gene has CDR1 SGDLS and CDR2 YYNGEE. Trimming removed 0 bases from V and 7 bases from J; junction bases left unmatched: 2. The CDR3 is 13 residues long. CDR3 amino acids: CASSVAGLNTQYF. In nucleotides, the CDR3 is TGTGCCAGCAGCGTAGCGGGACTAAATACGCAGTATTTT.

The J gene is TRBJ1-1, the V gene TRBV29-1, with D unresolved. CDR1 is SQVTM and CDR2 is ANQGSEA in the germline V gene. This CDR3 region has 13 residues. V was clipped by 2 bases and J by 1 base, with 8 bases between them. The CDR3 loop is CSVEIGPNTEAFF. In DNA form, the CDR3 reads TGCAGCGTTGAAATTGGACCGAACACTGAAGCTTTCTTT. Full variable domain (remainder filled in from reference TRBV29-1 and TRBJ1-1): SAVISQKPSRDICQRGTSLTIQCQVDSQVTMMFWYRQQPGQSLTLIATANQGSEATYESGFVIDKFPISRPNLTFSTLTVSNMSPEDSSIYLCSVEIGPNTEAFFGQGTRLTVV.

This clonotype has only a few counts. This chain uses TRBV11-1 with TRBJ2-1, with a possible D match to TRBD2 (6 bases). This CDR3 has 15 residues. Trimming pared 0 bases from V and 8 bases from J, leaving 14 bases between. The germline gives CDR1 SGHAT, CDR2 FQDESV (reference sequence). The CDR3 loop reads CASSLARAGRYEQFF. CDR3 in DNA: TGTGCCAGCAGCTTAGCGCGAGCGGGTCGATATGAGCAGTTCTTC.

The CDR3 protein is CASSQAGTGGFGGEKLFF. The CDR3 nucleotides are TGTGCCAGCAGCCAAGCCGGGACAGGGGGCTTCGGCGGTGAAAAACTGTTTTTT. This chain joins TRBV4-2 and TRBJ1-4; 12 bases align to TRBD1. The CDR3 sequence is 18 residues long. CDR1 and CDR2 (germline): LGHNA, YNFKEQ. The trim removed 1 base at V and 7 bases at J, leaving 10 bases unmatched.

J is TRBJ1-2 and V is TRBV12-3 or TRBV12-4; D is perhaps TRBD1 (5 bases). The CDR3 is 15 amino acids. Trimming stripped 6 bases from V and 3 bases from J, with 17 bases between. In nucleotides, the CDR3 is TGTGCCAGCAGAAACCATGGGACCCCTTACTATGGCTACACCTTC. Translating it yields CASRNHGTPYYGYTF.